The text below deals with one T cell receptor (beta chain). The data belong to a study of PD-1 blockade in classical Hodgkin lymphoma. Each patient experienced a relapse that followed autologous stem cell transplantation, and brentuximab vedotin exposure varied. Germline CDR1 is SGDLS and CDR2 is YYNGEE. With 0 bases removed from V and 2 bases from J, the gap between germline ends came to 16 bases. CDR3 length: 17 amino acids. Profiling relied on immunoSEQ multiplex PCR, and the TCRdb table lists in-frame clones only, not all of them. The data contain about 37,000 clones, 76% of them singletons. The material sequenced was peripheral blood mononuclear cells (PBMCs), taken before the second cycle of nivolumab. This TCR was recovered from a human donor with classical Hodgkin lymphoma. The chain joins TRBV9 to TRBJ2-3; D might be TRBD2 (5 bases). The CDR3 region has the DNA TGTGCCAGCAGCGTAGAGGCGATTGCCGGGGTCACAGATACGCAGTATTTT. Encoded protein: CASSVEAIAGVTDTQYF. Together with reference TRBV9 and TRBJ2-3, the CDR3 gives the full variable domain: DSGVTQTPKHLITATGQRVTLRCSPRSGDLSVYWYQQSLDQGLQFLIQYYNGEERAKGNILERFSAQQFPDLHSELNLSSLELGDSALYFCASSVEAIAGVTDTQYFGPGTRLTVL.